This TCR beta chain was identified in a study of Graves' ophthalmopathy and Graves' hyperthyroidism. This clonotype was seen many times. For repertoire sequencing, the TCR beta CDR3 regions were amplified from RNA transcripts. The library came from an HTBI-primed first-round RT-PCR and a second-round multiplex PCR. Via MiXCR, TCRdb re-called the multiplex PCR reads, giving one row per CDR3 protein. The profile shows about 480,000 distinct CDR3 sequences, about an eighth of them singletons. There are 15 residues in the CDR3. Germline V gives CDR1 LNHDA, CDR2 SQIVND (reference sequence). Trimming took off 4 bases at V and 4 bases at J, with 14 bases between the two ends.

Input material: blood. The rearrangement uses TRBV19 and TRBJ1-5; D call uncertain. The receptor's source is a woman between 25 and 40 years old with Graves' ophthalmopathy. The CDR3 sequence: CASSRLTGGNQPQHF. The DNA for the CDR3 is TGTGCCAGTAGTAGGCTGACCGGTGGAAATCAGCCCCAGCATTTT. The full variable domain, in which reference TRBV19 and TRBJ1-5 provide the parts outside the CDR3, is DGGITQSPKYLFRKEGQNVTLSCEQNLNHDAMYWYRQDPGQGLRLIYYSQIVNDFQKGDIAEGYSVSREKKESFPLTVTSAQKNPTAFYLCASSRLTGGNQPQHFGDGTRLSIL.